Following are 31 T cell receptor beta chains from one sample sequenced in a study of OX40 agonist ivuxolimab in advanced cancers. The repertoire was sequenced with immunoSEQ multiplex PCR; TCRdb's copy has only in-frame clones and lacks some. The sample consists of approximately 35,000 clones, roughly 81% of them appearing once. Specimen: CD4+ or CD8+ T cells sorted from blood, collected in a trial of the OX40 agonist ivuxolimab. Every receptor here comes from an adult with an advanced solid tumor such as melanoma, head and neck, liver or kidney cancer.

This chain joins TRBV6-6 and TRBJ1-2; tentatively, D is TRBD1 (5 bases). The CDR3 is made up of 15 amino acids. Germline V gene lookup returns CDR1 MNHNY and CDR2 SVGAGI (reference sequence). V was cut by 6 bases and J by 2 bases, with 16 bases left in between. CDR3 loop: CASSLTGVTNYGYTF. CDR3 in DNA: TGTGCCAGCAGCCTCACAGGAGTGACGAACTATGGCTACACCTTC.

This clone came up a few times. The genes are TRBV10-2 and TRBJ2-5; 8 nucleotides line up with TRBD1. The CDR3 has 14 residues. V lost 2 bases to trimming and J lost 4 bases; unmatched junction nucleotides: 3. Germline CDR1 reads WSHSY; CDR2 reads SAAADI. CDR3 sequence reads: CASSELDRAETQYF. CDR3 nucleotide sequence: TGCGCCAGCAGTGAGCTGGACAGGGCAGAGACCCAGTACTTC.

This clone occurred a few times. This sequence joins TRBV6-5 and TRBJ2-5; TRBD1 might be the D (7 bases). Trimming shortened V by 2 bases and J by 4 bases, and 14 bases separated the two germline ends. Germline assignment: CDR1 MNHEY and CDR2 SVGAGI. CDR3 length equals 15 residues. The CDR3 sequence is CASSYHRGGGETQYF. CDR3 sequence (DNA): TGTGCCAGCAGTTACCACAGGGGAGGTGGAGAGACCCAGTACTTC.

This clone has a handful of counts. The rearrangement uses TRBV5-5 and TRBJ1-1, with D possibly matching TRBD1 (5 bases). The V gene lost 4 bases and the J gene lost 8 bases, with 15 bases spanning the gap. Germline V gene data show CDR1 as SGHKS and CDR2 as YYEKEE (reference sequence). The CDR3 length is 13 residues. Here the CDR3 DNA reads TGTGCCAGCAGCACAGAGGGGTCAAGAGAAGCTTTCTTT. Its protein is CASSTEGSREAFF. Full variable domain (remainder filled in from reference TRBV5-5 and TRBJ1-1): DAGVTQSPTHLIKTRGQQVTLRCSPISGHKSVSWYQQVLGQGPQFIFQYYEKEERGRGNFPDRFSARQFPNYSSELNVNALLLGDSALYLCASSTEGSREAFFGQGTRLTVV.

The CDR3 reads CASSRIQGASGNTIYF. The DNA of the CDR3 is TGCGCCAGCAGCCGAATACAGGGGGCGTCTGGAAACACCATATATTTT. The chain couples TRBV5-1 to TRBJ1-3; 9 bases line up with TRBD1. The CDR3 is 16 residues long. With 4 bases clipped from V and 1 base from J, the junction kept 6 bases outside the gene matches. CDR1 is SGHRS, CDR2 YFSETQ, per germline.

This chain links TRBV5-5 with TRBJ2-5; TRBD2 aligns across 11 bases. The CDR3 loop spans 15 amino acids. The J segment lost 4 bases and the V segment lost 6 bases, leaving 8 bases of the junction unmatched. Germline CDR1 reads SGHKS; CDR2 reads YYEKEE (reference sequence). CDR3 nucleotide sequence: TGTGCCAGCAACACACTAGCGGGAGTGAGAGAGACCCAGTACTTC. Protein product: CASNTLAGVRETQYF.

The genes are TRBV19 and TRBJ1-4; D is possibly TRBD1 (5 bases). The V and J ends lost 6 bases and 6 bases respectively, with 11 bases between them. The CDR3 runs to 13 residues. CDR1 is LNHDA and CDR2 is SQIVND in the germline V gene (reference sequence). The CDR3 region has the DNA TGTGCCAGTAGGGGGACTATGGATGAAAAACTGTTTTTT. Its translation: CASRGTMDEKLFF.

The CDR3 loop is CASSYSGATNEKLFF. The CDR3 coding sequence is TGTGCCAGCAGTTACTCAGGGGCAACTAATGAAAAACTGTTTTTT. This chain links TRBV6-5 with TRBJ1-4; D is possibly TRBD1 (5 bases). This CDR3 contains 15 residues. From germline, CDR1 is MNHEY and CDR2 SVGAGI. V gave up 0 bases and J gave up 0 bases, with 5 bases separating them.

Here the CDR3 DNA reads TGTGCCAGCAGCCCTCGACTGAGACTAGCGGGAGAAGATACGCAGTATTTT. As protein: CASSPRLRLAGEDTQYF. This chain uses TRBV5-6 with TRBJ2-3; 12 nucleotides match TRBD2. J lost 5 bases, V lost 4 bases, and 11 bases had no gene match. Germline V gene sequence: CDR1 SGHDT, CDR2 YYEEEE. The CDR3 loop spans 17 amino acids.

This chain uses TRBV28 with TRBJ1-5, with D tentatively TRBD1 (6 bases). Trimming pared 5 bases from V and 1 base from J, leaving 12 bases between. CDR3 length equals 15 residues. CDR1 is MDHEN and CDR2 is SYDVKM in the germline V gene. DNA for the CDR3: TGTGCCAGCAGTGTCAGGGGACGAAGCAATCAGCCCCAGCATTTT. Its translation: CASSVRGRSNQPQHF.

The CDR3 bases are TGTGCCAGCAGCCGGCTGGGTGAAAAACTGTTTTTT. Translated: CASSRLGEKLFF. The chain is built from TRBV7-2 and TRBJ1-4; D is undetermined. Trimming removed 5 bases at V and 7 bases at J, with 8 bases between. The CDR3 has 12 amino acids. Germline V gene data show CDR1 as SGHTA and CDR2 as FQGNSA.

This clone came up once. This chain joins TRBV4-1 and TRBJ2-7, with a tentative D call TRBD2 (6 bases). The length of the CDR3 is 17 residues. The germline V gene has CDR1 MGHRA and CDR2 YSYEKL. V was clipped by 1 base and J by 5 bases, with 21 bases between them. The CDR3 DNA reads as TGCGCCAGCAGCCAAGGACCCGCTGCGGGGCGAAGGAACGAGCAGTACTTC. Translating it yields CASSQGPAAGRRNEQYF.

This clone was picked up one time. The gene calls are TRBV7-2 and TRBJ2-7; D gene unclear. The V and J ends lost 5 bases and 0 bases respectively, with 5 bases between them. Germline assignment: CDR1 SGHTA and CDR2 FQGNSA. The CDR3 totals 12 residues. Here the CDR3 DNA reads TGTGCCAGCAGCAGGTACTCCTACGAGCAGTACTTC. This codes for CASSRYSYEQYF.

The chain joins TRBV5-5 to TRBJ1-3, with 7 bases aligning to TRBD1. This CDR3 is built from 13 residues. The junction had 5 bases not matched to a gene; V was cut back by 4 bases and J by 7 bases. Germline lookup yields CDR1 SGHKS and CDR2 YYEKEE (reference sequence). The CDR3 sequence: CASSISTGNTIYF. CDR3 nucleotides: TGTGCCAGCAGCATCTCGACAGGGAACACCATATATTTT.

This clone is deemed large. The sample carries other DNA sequences with the same CDR3. The chain couples TRBV6-5 to TRBJ1-6, with D perhaps matching TRBD1 (5 bases). Germline lookup yields CDR1 MNHEY and CDR2 SVGAGI. V was cut by 2 bases and J by 9 bases, with 8 bases left in between. CDR3 length equals 13 residues. The CDR3 reads CASSYQGSSPLHF. The CDR3 DNA is TGTGCCAGCAGTTACCAGGGAAGTTCACCCCTCCACTTT.

The V and J genes are TRBV6-5 and TRBJ1-2; D call uncertain. From germline, CDR1 is MNHEY and CDR2 SVGAGI. The CDR3 has 14 residues. V was clipped by 4 bases and J by 7 bases, with 16 bases between them. In DNA form, the CDR3 reads TGTGCCAGCAGTTCGGCAGGCCCTCCCTTTGGCTACACCTTC. This gives the protein CASSSAGPPFGYTF.

CDR3 DNA sequence: TGTGCCAGCAGTTTAACAGGGGAGGACACCGGGGAGCTGTTTTTT. Protein sequence: CASSLTGEDTGELFF. The chain has TRBV6-6 and TRBJ2-2; the D gene is possibly TRBD1 (7 bases). The CDR3 is 15 residues long. The V end lost 4 bases, the J end lost 3 bases, and 12 bases lay between the germline ends. Germline CDR1 is MNHNY and CDR2 is SVGAGI (reference sequence).

This chain joins TRBV4-3 and TRBJ2-4; D call uncertain. V was pared by 5 bases and J by 9 bases, with 11 bases between. This CDR3 is built from 12 residues. Germline assignment: CDR1 LGHNA and CDR2 YSLEER. The chain's CDR3 is CASSSQLGIQYF. The CDR3 region has the DNA TGCGCCAGCAGCTCCCAATTGGGCATTCAGTACTTC.

The chain joins TRBV7-8 to TRBJ2-1; no firm D call. Per germline, CDR1 SGHVS and CDR2 FQNEAQ. This CDR3 has 12 amino acids. Deletions cut 5 bases from V and 10 bases from J, with 12 bases between. The DNA for the CDR3 is TGTGCCAGCAGCCCTTGGGGTAGAGAGCAGTTCTTC. This sequence encodes CASSPWGREQFF.

Written as DNA, the CDR3 is TGTGCCACCGAGGGGACAAGGGCATCCACCGGGGAGCTGTTTTTT. Its protein product is CATEGTRASTGELFF. J is TRBJ2-2 and V is TRBV6-6, with a tentative D call TRBD1 (6 bases). CDR1 and CDR2 (germline): MNHNY, SVGAGI (reference sequence). There are 15 residues in the CDR3. Trimming pared 10 bases from V and 4 bases from J, leaving 19 bases between.

CDR3 region: CASRSGASVTGELFF. The CDR3, as DNA: TGTGCCAGTAGAAGTGGGGCTAGCGTCACCGGGGAGCTGTTTTTT. The J gene is TRBJ2-2, the V gene TRBV19; TRBD2 might be the D (6 bases). The CDR3 length is 15 residues. V shed 6 bases and J shed 4 bases, with 15 bases lying between them. Per germline, CDR1 LNHDA and CDR2 SQIVND (reference sequence).

J is TRBJ1-5 and V is TRBV28; D is unclear. The germline CDR1 and CDR2 sequences are MDHEN and SYDVKM. The CDR3 is 15 residues long. The V end lost 5 bases, the J end lost 2 bases, and 13 bases lay between the germline ends. CDR3 residues: CASSTPHGGNQPQHF. In DNA, the CDR3 is TGTGCCAGCAGTACCCCCCATGGGGGCAATCAGCCCCAGCATTTT. Filled out from reference TRBV28 and TRBJ1-5, the complete variable domain reads DVKVTQSSRYLVKRTGEKVFLECVQDMDHENMFWYRQDPGLGLRLIYFSYDVKMKEKGDIPEGYSVSREKKERFSLILESASTNQTSMYLCASSTPHGGNQPQHFGDGTRLSIL.

Relative to its sample, this clone is medium-sized (0.01 to 0.1%). The chain combines TRBV5-1 with TRBJ1-1; tentative D call: TRBD1 (5 bases). V lost 0 bases and J lost 3, with 12 bases in between. CDR3 length: 15 amino acids. In germline, CDR1 is SGHRS, CDR2 YFSETQ. CDR3 residues: CASSLVRGVDTEAFF. The CDR3 nucleotides are TGCGCCAGCAGCTTGGTTCGGGGGGTGGACACTGAAGCTTTCTTT.

J is TRBJ2-3 and V is TRBV11-2, with D perhaps TRBD2 (6 bases). This CDR3 is 14 amino acids long. The germline V gene has CDR1 SGHAT and CDR2 FQNNGV. V shed 3 bases and J shed 1 base, with 8 bases lying between them. The CDR3 is CASSFGGGTDTQYF. CDR3 nucleotide sequence: TGTGCCAGCAGCTTCGGAGGGGGCACAGATACGCAGTATTTT. The full variable domain, completed using reference TRBV11-2 and TRBJ2-3, is EAGVAQSPRYKIIEKRQSVAFWCNPISGHATLYWYQQILGQGPKLLIQFQNNGVVDDSQLPKDRFSAERLKGVDSTLKIQPAKLEDSAVYLCASSFGGGTDTQYFGPGTRLTVL.

This chain connects TRBV7-3 to TRBJ1-2, with D hard to call. The CDR3 spans 14 residues. In germline, CDR1 is SGHTA, CDR2 FQGTGA. The germline V and J ends were trimmed by 2 bases and 6 bases, with 13 bases remaining between them. The CDR3 region has the DNA TGTGCCAGCAGCTTAGAACCCCACAGCAATGGCTACACCTTC. The encoded protein is CASSLEPHSNGYTF.

The V call is TRBV5-1, the J call TRBJ2-2; possible D gene TRBD2, 6 bases. The CDR3 contains 15 residues. The V end lost 4 bases, the J end lost 2 bases, and 12 bases lay between the germline ends. The germline V gene encodes CDR1 SGHRS and CDR2 YFSETQ. The CDR3 DNA is TGCGCCAGCAGCCCAGAGGCGGGAAACACCGGGGAGCTGTTTTTT. This gives the protein CASSPEAGNTGELFF.

The chain has TRBV5-4 and TRBJ2-2; D may match TRBD1 or TRBD2 (6 bases each). The germline V gene has CDR1 SGHNT and CDR2 YYREEE (reference sequence). The CDR3 spans 15 residues. The V end was cut by 0 bases, the J end by 3 bases, with 9 bases between. CDR3 nucleotide sequence: TGTGCCAGCAGCTTGGTTGGGGGGCACACCGGGGAGCTGTTTTTT. This encodes CASSLVGGHTGELFF.

The V and J genes are TRBV5-1 and TRBJ2-2; 10 nucleotides line up with TRBD2. Trimming removed 1 base from V and 4 bases from J; junction bases left unmatched: 1. Germline CDR1 and CDR2: SGHRS and YFSETQ. CDR3 length: 15 residues. CDR3 DNA: TGCGCCAGCAGCTTGTGGACTAGCGGCACCGGGGAGCTGTTTTTT. It yields the protein CASSLWTSGTGELFF.

This rearrangement joins TRBV7-8 to TRBJ2-2, with TRBD1 matching over 10 bases. The CDR3 sequence is 16 residues long. V shed 2 bases, J shed 4 bases, and the junction held 4 bases outside the gene matches. CDR1 is SGHVS and CDR2 is FQNEAQ in the germline V gene. The chain's CDR3 is CASSLRRTGGTGELFF. The CDR3 DNA is TGTGCCAGCAGCTTAAGGCGGACAGGGGGCACCGGGGAGCTGTTTTTT.

The chain is built from TRBV6-1 and TRBJ1-4, with 8 positions matching TRBD1. V dropped 6 bases and J dropped 4; count of bases not matched to a gene: 4. Germline-derived CDR1 and CDR2 are MNHNS and SASEGT. The CDR3 covers 14 residues. Written as DNA, the CDR3 is TGTGCCAGCAGGGCGGGACAGGTTAATGAAAAACTGTTTTTT. Protein: CASRAGQVNEKLFF.

V gene TRBV11-1 combines with J gene TRBJ1-3; TRBD1 is a possible D gene (6 bases). The ends were cut back, 3 bases at V and 4 bases at J, with 13 bases in the middle. Germline-derived CDR1 and CDR2 are SGHAT and FQDESV (reference sequence). The CDR3 has 15 residues. CDR3 sequence: CASSLTGTPGNTIYF. CDR3 in DNA: TGTGCCAGCAGCTTGACCGGGACACCCGGAAACACCATATATTTT.